Each of the 2 T cell receptor beta chains below was sequenced from the same sample in a study of preoperative IRX-2 immunotherapy in early breast cancer. Some clones are missing from TCRdb's copy, which holds only in-frame ones; the method was immunoSEQ multiplex PCR. The table has under 50,000 clones, roughly four fifths seen once. Treatment noted: preoperative locoregional IRX-2 cytokine immunotherapy. The source was lymph node tissue, collected after IRX-2 immunotherapy. The receptors stem from a human donor with breast cancer.

The V and J genes are TRBV11-3 and TRBJ1-1; 11 nucleotides match TRBD1. Germline loops: CDR1 SGHNT, CDR2 YENEEA. Trimming took 4 bases from V and 5 from J; bases not matched to a gene: 3. The CDR3 has 14 residues. DNA for the CDR3: TGTGCCAGCAGCTCGGACAGGGGGCGGACTGAAGCTTTCTTT. Protein product: CASSSDRGRTEAFF.

This clone was observed once. The gene calls are TRBV6-8 and TRBJ1-2; D might be TRBD1 (6 bases). The CDR3 covers 14 residues. The V gene lost 6 bases and the J gene lost 2 bases, with 13 bases spanning the gap. Looked up from germline, CDR1 is MNHGY and CDR2 is SAAAGT. The chain's CDR3 is CASRHGTRNYGYTF. The CDR3 DNA follows: TGTGCCAGCAGACACGGGACAAGAAACTATGGCTACACCTTC.